This T cell receptor beta chain appears in the sequencing data of a study of blood T cell repertoires in COVID-19. Trimming shortened V by 4 bases and J by 3 bases, and 13 bases separated the two germline ends. Germline V gene lookup returns CDR1 LNHDA and CDR2 SQIVND (reference sequence). CDR3 length: 15 amino acids. TCRdb's copy holds only in-frame clones and misses some; the assay was immunoSEQ multiplex PCR. The sample lists 74,000 or so clones, approximately 92% occurring once. This receptor was obtained from a man in his forties or fifties with acute or convalescent COVID-19. Sequences were obtained from peripheral blood. The chain carries TRBV19 and TRBJ1-5; D may be TRBD1 (6 bases). DNA of the CDR3: TGTGCCAGTAGTACCCCGGACAGCTACAATCAGCCCCAGCATTTT. It yields the protein CASSTPDSYNQPQHF.